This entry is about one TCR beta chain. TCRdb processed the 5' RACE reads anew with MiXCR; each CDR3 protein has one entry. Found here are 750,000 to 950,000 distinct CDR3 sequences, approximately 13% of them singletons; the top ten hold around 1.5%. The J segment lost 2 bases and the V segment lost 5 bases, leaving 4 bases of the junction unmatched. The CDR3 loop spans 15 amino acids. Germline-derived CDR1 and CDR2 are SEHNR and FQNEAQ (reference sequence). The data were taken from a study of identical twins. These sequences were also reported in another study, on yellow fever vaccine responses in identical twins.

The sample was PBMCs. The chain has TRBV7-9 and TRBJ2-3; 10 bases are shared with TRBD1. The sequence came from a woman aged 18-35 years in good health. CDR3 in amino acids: CASSARQGATDTQYF. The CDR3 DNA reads TGTGCCAGCAGCGCCCGACAGGGGGCCACAGATACGCAGTATTTT.